The clone carrying this T cell receptor beta chain appeared a single time. CDR1 and CDR2 from the germline V gene are MRHNA and SNTAGT. V lost 2 bases, J lost 7 bases, and 9 bases stayed unmatched. The length of the CDR3 is 15 residues. This sample is part of a study of technical replicates of blood from a few donors. Some clones are missing from TCRdb's copy, which holds only in-frame ones; the method was immunoSEQ multiplex PCR. The data hold tens of thousands of clones, with 94% observed a single time. The receptor was isolated from a human donor in good health. The chain carries TRBV6-4 and TRBJ1-2, with 8 nucleotides matching TRBD1. The specimen sequenced was T cells isolated from PBMCs. CDR3 nucleotides: TGTGCCAGCAGTGACGAGTCGGCAGGGGGCTTTGGCTACACCTTC. Encoded protein: CASSDESAGGFGYTF.